This TCR beta chain came from a study of TIL therapy for anti-PD-1-resistant metastatic lung cancer. Study overall: Tumor harvest preceded PD-1/PD-L1 blockade, followed by nivolumab treatment. Patients had a median age of approximately 57 years (range 38-75). Most patients had lung adenocarcinoma; several tumors were EGFR-mutant, two ALK-rearranged; half smoked currently or formerly.

The immunoSEQ assay was v3. The protocol was immunoSEQ multiplex PCR, while the TCRdb copy is restricted to in-frame clones and leaves out a portion. The data hold approximately 60,000 clones, with less than 85% observed a single time. The V and J ends lost 5 bases and 0 bases respectively, with 13 bases between them. Germline V gene data show CDR1 as MDHEN and CDR2 as SYDVKM. This CDR3 comprises 15 residues. Time point reported: pre-treatment sample, taken before nivolumab and TIL therapy. This receptor was obtained from a person between 25 and 80 years old with non-small cell lung cancer. The gene calls are TRBV28 and TRBJ1-2, with a weak D call TRBD1 (6 bases). Sequencing was performed on blood, taken at baseline. CDR3 protein: CASSTMDRSNYGYTF. CDR3 sequence (DNA): TGTGCCAGCAGTACCATGGACAGATCTAACTATGGCTACACCTTC.